This entry describes one T cell receptor (beta chain). These data come from a study of blood T cell repertoires in COVID-19. Study summary: Samples taken during acute and convalescent COVID-19 were collected in the United States, Italy and Spain. PBMCs, B-cell-depleted T cells, or T cells provided the cDNA or gDNA that made up the material.

Here immunoSEQ multiplex PCR was the method, and the copy in TCRdb shows in-frame clones only, minus some. The repertoire includes some 100,000 clones, 85% to 95% of them detected once, and less than 7.5% sits in the top ten. The CDR3 has 12 amino acids. Germline V CDR1 and CDR2: MNHEY, SVGAGI. V was pared by 4 bases and J by 4 bases, with 5 bases between. The rearrangement uses TRBV6-5 and TRBJ1-5, with D perhaps matching TRBD1 (5 bases). The sequence was obtained from a man aged 50 to 59 with active COVID-19. Sequencing was performed on peripheral blood. The CDR3 loop reads CASSSGNQPQHF. In DNA, the CDR3 is TGTGCCAGCAGTTCAGGGAATCAGCCCCAGCATTTT.